This entry lists 8 T cell receptor beta chains sequenced from one sample in a study of tumor-infiltrating lymphocytes in oesophageal squamous cell carcinoma. MiXCR, applied by TCRdb to the PCR reads, yields one record per CDR3 protein. The sample has 3,500 or so distinct CDR3 sequences; 16% are singletons. Input material: esophageal tumor tissue. These receptors all stem from a male donor with esophageal squamous cell carcinoma.

This clonotype qualifies as medium-sized. One junction end disagrees with the germline gene, perhaps due to a read error. The rearrangement joins TRBV7-8 to TRBJ2-7; D call uncertain. The CDR3 is made up of 11 amino acids. Germline loops: CDR1 SGHVS, CDR2 FQNEAQ. The CDR3 DNA reads as TGTGCCAGCAGCTTAGGTGATCGGCTCCACTTC. Encoded protein: CASSLGDRLHF.

This clonotype turned up a few times. Since no conserved phenylalanine or tryptophan closes the CDR3, a read error is the likely cause. The limits of the CDR3 on the DNA are not certain, so only TCRdb's listed CDR3 is given. The V call is TRBV24-1, the J call TRBJ2-1; TRBD1, the table's D call, was not compared with the DNA. The germline CDR1 and CDR2 sequences are KGHDR and SFDVKD. The CDR3 spans 15 amino acids, including both terminal residues. This CDR3 is CATSTQGAHGYTFGS.

This clonotype is deemed large (0.1 to 1%). This chain links TRBV11-2 with TRBJ2-7; D is possibly TRBD2 (6 bases). The germline V gene encodes CDR1 SGHAT and CDR2 FQNNGV. Trimming left V 5 bases short and J 3 bases short, with 14 bases between. The CDR3 has 14 residues. The CDR3 DNA reads as TGTGCCAGCAGCCCGTTGGGGGGAAGCTACGAGCAGTACTTC. It is translated as CASSPLGGSYEQYF.

This clonotype counts as medium-sized (0.01 to 0.1%). The genes are TRBV7-9 and TRBJ2-3, with 8 bases matching TRBD2. V was clipped by 5 bases and J by 2 bases; unmatched bases: 6. This CDR3 comprises 15 residues. The V gene's germline CDR1 is SEHNR and CDR2 FQNEAQ (reference sequence). In DNA, the CDR3 is TGTGCCAGCAGCCCCTGGCGGGGGGTCACAGATACGCAGTATTTT. The encoded protein is CASSPWRGVTDTQYF.

This clonotype was picked up a small number of times. The chain carries TRBV4-1 and TRBJ1-2; a possible D gene is TRBD1 (5 bases). The length of the CDR3 is 15 residues. Germline V gives CDR1 MGHRA, CDR2 YSYEKL. V was pared by 1 base and J by 5 bases, with 14 bases between. The CDR3 loop reads CASSQGLGVLYGYTF. CDR3 in DNA: TGCGCCAGCAGCCAAGGGCTGGGGGTTTTGTATGGCTACACCTTC.

By share of the sample, this clonotype is medium-sized (0.01 to 0.1%). This chain uses TRBV14 with TRBJ1-2, with D tentatively TRBD1 (5 bases). CDR3 length: 14 amino acids. Germline assignment: CDR1 SGHDN and CDR2 FVKESK. V was cut by 3 bases and J by 6 bases, with 14 bases left in between. The CDR3 bases are TGTGCCAGCAGCCACCTCGCCGGCAGGGATGGCTACACCTTC. Amino acid sequence: CASSHLAGRDGYTF.

This clonotype was picked up many times. The chain couples TRBV12-3 or TRBV12-4 to TRBJ2-2; D is unclear. The CDR3 totals 15 residues. The V end lost 4 bases, the J end lost 1 base, and 10 bases lay between the germline ends. In DNA form, the CDR3 reads TGTGCCAGCAGTTGGTGGCCTGAGAACACCGGGGAGCTGTTTTTT. Translating it yields CASSWWPENTGELFF.

This clonotype showed up many times. The DNA for the CDR3 is TGTGCCAGTAGTATCGCAGGGGCGTATGGAGAGACCCAGTACTTC. Translation: CASSIAGAYGETQYF. V and J are TRBV19 and TRBJ2-5; possibly TRBD1 for D (6 bases). V lost 3 bases, J lost 4 bases, and 15 bases lay in between. This CDR3 has 15 residues. In germline, CDR1 is LNHDA, CDR2 SQIVND (reference sequence).